The 28 T cell receptor beta chains presented below share a single source sample, sequenced in a study of T cell responses to AZD1222 COVID-19 vaccine. Only in-frame clones appear in the TCRdb table, and some are missing; sequencing was by immunoSEQ multiplex PCR. The repertoire consists of some 190,000 clones, with approximately 89% occurring once and the leading ten covering under 2%. The material sequenced was peripheral blood, taken 28 days after the second AZD1222 dose. The receptors derive from an adult who received the AZD1222 COVID-19 vaccine.

This clone was seen only a few times. The chain is built from TRBV7-9 and TRBJ1-3, with no clear D. The germline gives CDR1 SEHNR, CDR2 FQNEAQ (reference sequence). Trimming removed 8 bases at V and 2 bases at J, with 7 bases between. This CDR3 region has 12 residues. The CDR3 DNA sequence: TGTGCCAGCGCGGGCGCTGGAAACACCATATATTTT. Translation gives CASAGAGNTIYF.

This rearrangement joins TRBV18 to TRBJ2-1, with no clear D. With 3 bases removed from V and 8 bases from J, the gap between germline ends came to 14 bases. This CDR3 has 14 residues. CDR1 and CDR2 (germline): KGHSH, LQKENI. CDR3 nucleotides: TGTGCCAGCTCACCCCGATCACGCGAGGATGAGCAGTTCTTC. It codes for CASSPRSREDEQFF.

V gene TRBV7-8 combines with J gene TRBJ1-3; maybe TRBD1 (5 bases). This CDR3 has 16 residues. Germline-derived CDR1 and CDR2 are SGHVS and FQNEAQ. Trimming stripped 0 bases from V and 1 base from J, with 10 bases between. In nucleotides, the CDR3 is TGTGCCAGCAGCTTAGCAGACAGAGATTCTGGAAACACCATATATTTT. Amino acids: CASSLADRDSGNTIYF. Combining the CDR3 with reference TRBV7-8 and TRBJ1-3 gives the whole variable domain GAGVSQSPRYKVAKRGQDVALRCDPISGHVSLFWYQQALGQGPEFLTYFQNEAQLDKSGLPSDRFFAERPEGSVSTLKIQRTQQEDSAVYLCASSLADRDSGNTIYFGEGSWLTVV.

The chain employs TRBV21-1 and TRBJ2-7; the DNA was not used to check the table's D call, TRBD2. TRBV21-1 is listed as a pseudogene. The CDR3 spans 14 residues. CDR3 sequence: CATCIRTSVYEQYF. DNA for the CDR3: TGTGCCACCTGCATCAGGACTAGCGTCTACGAGCAGTACTTC.

The chain links TRBV29-1 to TRBJ1-6, with TRBD1 matching 9 bases. Germline values: CDR1 SQVTM, CDR2 ANQGSEA. V shed 7 bases, J shed 9 bases, and the junction held 7 bases outside the gene matches. This CDR3 comprises 13 residues. CDR3 sequence: CSAGDRVGSPLHF. The CDR3 DNA follows: TGCAGCGCCGGGGACAGGGTCGGTTCACCCCTCCACTTT.

The CDR3 protein is CSASSYNSPLHF. In DNA, the CDR3 is TGCAGTGCTAGTTCCTATAATTCACCCCTCCACTTT. The V call is TRBV20-1, the J call TRBJ1-6, with D hard to call. V lost 3 bases to trimming and J lost 1 base, with 1 base between them. The length of the CDR3 is 12 residues. Germline V gene data show CDR1 as DFQATT and CDR2 as SNEGSKA (reference sequence).

This clone was counted once. The genes are TRBV7-8 and TRBJ2-3; perhaps D is TRBD1 or TRBD2 (5 bases each). Germline CDR1 and CDR2: SGHVS and FQNEAQ. With 4 bases removed from V and 9 bases from J, the gap between germline ends came to 20 bases. The CDR3 loop spans 15 amino acids. The CDR3 region is CASSSRDPRARTQYF. CDR3 DNA sequence: TGTGCCAGCAGCTCCCGGGACCCGCGGGCGAGAACGCAGTATTTT.

The chain links TRBV7-8 to TRBJ2-2; 13 nucleotides agree with TRBD2. The CDR3 is 16 amino acids. Germline V CDR1 and CDR2: SGHVS, FQNEAQ. The V segment lost 5 bases and the J segment 8 bases; nucleotides outside the gene matches: 8. The CDR3 is CASSLRLAGGGGELFF. The CDR3 coding sequence is TGTGCCAGCAGCCTCAGACTAGCGGGAGGCGGGGGGGAGCTGTTTTTT.

The gene calls are TRBV7-2 and TRBJ2-3; 12 bases match TRBD2. Germline V gene data show CDR1 as SGHTA and CDR2 as FQGNSA. V trimming: 1 base; J trimming: 6 bases; junction bases outside the gene matches: 5. This CDR3 region has 16 residues. CDR3 in amino acids: CASSLGASGRGDTQYF. The CDR3 bases are TGTGCCAGCAGCTTAGGGGCTAGCGGGAGGGGGGATACGCAGTATTTT.

This sequence joins TRBV27 and TRBJ2-7; 7 bases map to TRBD1. J lost 1 base, V lost 5 bases, and 8 bases had no gene match. CDR1 is MNHEY and CDR2 is SMNVEV in the germline V gene (reference sequence). This CDR3 comprises 15 residues. The CDR3 loop is CASSRRGSVSYEQYF. Written as DNA, the CDR3 is TGTGCCAGCAGTCGCAGGGGGTCCGTATCCTACGAGCAGTACTTC.

The J gene is TRBJ1-3, the V gene TRBV11-2; 10 nucleotides agree with TRBD1. This CDR3 is built from 15 residues. The germline V gene encodes CDR1 SGHAT and CDR2 FQNNGV. Trimming took 5 bases from V and 3 from J; bases not matched to a gene: 4. The CDR3 is CASSPDRGLGNTIYF. The CDR3 DNA is TGTGCCAGCAGCCCCGACAGGGGGCTTGGAAACACCATATATTTT.

The genes are TRBV5-1 and TRBJ2-5, with 9 bases fitting TRBD1. The V segment lost 4 bases and the J segment 2 bases; nucleotides outside the gene matches: 3. Germline V lookup: CDR1 SGHRS, CDR2 YFSETQ. The CDR3 consists of 14 residues. The CDR3 spells CASSLGTGQETQYF. The CDR3 DNA is TGCGCCAGCAGCCTCGGGACAGGGCAAGAGACCCAGTACTTC.

V gene TRBV25-1 combines with J gene TRBJ1-1, with 7 bases identical to TRBD1. This CDR3 is built from 14 residues. Per the germline V gene, CDR1 is MGHDK and CDR2 is SYGVNS. Losses at the gene ends were 8 bases for V and 7 bases for J; bases not matched to a gene: 13. CDR3 region: CASGQPQGEVEAFF. Here the CDR3 DNA reads TGTGCCAGCGGTCAACCTCAGGGGGAAGTTGAAGCTTTCTTT.

CDR3 sequence reads: CASSYSILGFGYTF. The CDR3 nucleotides read TGTGCCAGCAGTTACTCGATCTTGGGTTTTGGCTACACCTTC. The chain carries TRBV6-5 and TRBJ1-2; no definite D call. Per the germline V gene, CDR1 is MNHEY and CDR2 is SVGAGI. The germline V and J ends were trimmed by 0 bases and 7 bases, with 12 bases remaining between them. The CDR3 is 14 amino acids.

The chain couples TRBV6-1 to TRBJ1-2; possibly TRBD1 for D (5 bases). Germline V gene lookup returns CDR1 MNHNS and CDR2 SASEGT. This CDR3 contains 13 residues. Trimming took off 2 bases at V and 4 bases at J, with 8 bases between the two ends. This chain's CDR3 is CASSEPGIYGYTF. The CDR3 DNA sequence: TGTGCCAGCAGTGAACCAGGGATCTATGGCTACACCTTC.

This rearrangement joins TRBV6-5 to TRBJ1-1; the D gene is possibly TRBD1 (5 bases). V was trimmed by 2 bases and J by 0 bases, leaving 10 bases between them. Germline V gives CDR1 MNHEY, CDR2 SVGAGI. The CDR3 sequence is 15 residues long. Here the CDR3 reads CASSYTRGMNTEAFF. The CDR3 DNA reads TGTGCCAGCAGTTACACCCGGGGCATGAACACTGAAGCTTTCTTT.

The chain joins TRBV19 to TRBJ1-5; D unclear. With 5 bases removed from V and 9 bases from J, the gap between germline ends came to 11 bases. Per the germline V gene, CDR1 is LNHDA and CDR2 is SQIVND (reference sequence). The CDR3 runs to 12 residues. DNA for the CDR3: TGTGCCAGTAGTCTTAGGGCCAGGCCCCAGCATTTT. It translates to CASSLRARPQHF.

The genes are TRBV27 and TRBJ2-7; the match to TRBD1 covers 9 bases. The trim removed 6 bases at V and 6 bases at J, leaving 6 bases unmatched. Looked up from germline, CDR1 is MNHEY and CDR2 is SMNVEV (reference sequence). The CDR3 runs 13 residues. The CDR3 bases are TGTGCCAGCAGACCCAACAGGGGGCGCGAGCAGTACTTC. Residues: CASRPNRGREQYF.

This CDR3 reads CASSQDNSGRGTQYF. In DNA form, the CDR3 reads TGCGCCAGCAGCCAAGATAACAGCGGGAGGGGGACCCAGTACTTC. The rearrangement uses TRBV4-1 and TRBJ2-5; 10 nucleotides match TRBD2. V gave up 0 bases and J gave up 7 bases; unmatched junction bases: 5. The CDR3 has 15 residues. CDR1 and CDR2 (germline): MGHRA, YSYEKL.

The rearrangement joins TRBV28 to TRBJ1-1; the D gene is possibly TRBD1 (5 bases). Germline lookup yields CDR1 MDHEN and CDR2 SYDVKM. Trimming took off 6 bases at V and 8 bases at J, with 19 bases between the two ends. The CDR3 consists of 14 residues. The CDR3 sequence is CASRYGGTDVEAFF. In DNA, the CDR3 is TGTGCCAGCAGATACGGTGGGACGGATGTAGAAGCTTTCTTT.

The gene calls are TRBV7-9 and TRBJ1-5; D remains ambiguous. This CDR3 comprises 14 residues. The V and J ends lost 1 base and 1 base respectively, with 5 bases between them. CDR1 and CDR2 (germline): SEHNR, FQNEAQ (reference sequence). The chain's CDR3 is CASSLGVSNQPQHF. Written as DNA, the CDR3 is TGTGCCAGCAGCTTAGGGGTGAGCAATCAGCCCCAGCATTTT.

The CDR3 region is CASSIPPGQRNNQPQHF. Written as DNA, the CDR3 is TGTGCCAGTAGTATACCCCCCGGACAAAGGAATAATCAGCCCCAGCATTTT. The chain combines TRBV19 with TRBJ1-5; possibly TRBD1 for D (5 bases). Germline lookup yields CDR1 LNHDA and CDR2 SQIVND (reference sequence). Deletions cut 2 bases from V and 4 bases from J, with 18 bases between. This CDR3 contains 17 residues.

This clone was seen a single time. The J gene is TRBJ2-2, the V gene TRBV6-5, with TRBD2 matching over 7 bases. CDR3 length equals 15 residues. J gave up 7 bases and V 2 bases, and 7 bases lay outside the gene matches. Germline CDR1 and CDR2: MNHEY and SVGAGI. This CDR3 is CASSYGAGVDGELFF. The CDR3 DNA follows: TGTGCCAGCAGTTACGGGGCGGGGGTTGACGGGGAGCTGTTTTTT.

The rearrangement joins TRBV4-2 to TRBJ1-6, with TRBD1 matching over 8 bases. The CDR3 is 15 amino acids. V was clipped by 2 bases and J by 6 bases; unmatched bases: 3. Looked up from germline, CDR1 is LGHNA and CDR2 is YNFKEQ. CDR3 nucleotide sequence: TGTGCCAGCAGCCAAAGGACAGGGCCTAATTCACCCCTCCACTTT. Translation: CASSQRTGPNSPLHF.

The chain couples TRBV9 to TRBJ2-7; D remains unclear. Trimming removed 4 bases at V and 2 bases at J, with 10 bases between. The CDR3 covers 13 residues. Looked up from germline, CDR1 is SGDLS and CDR2 is YYNGEE. CDR3 amino acids: CASSLRPTYEQYF. CDR3 DNA: TGTGCCAGCAGCCTCAGACCCACCTACGAGCAGTACTTC. Together with reference TRBV9 and TRBJ2-7, the CDR3 gives the full variable domain: DSGVTQTPKHLITATGQRVTLRCSPRSGDLSVYWYQQSLDQGLQFLIQYYNGEERAKGNILERFSAQQFPDLHSELNLSSLELGDSALYFCASSLRPTYEQYFGPGTRLTVT.

The CDR3 loop reads CASSPDRTSYEQYF. For the CDR3, the DNA is TGTGCCAGCAGCCCTGACAGGACCTCCTACGAGCAGTACTTC. The rearrangement links TRBV7-9 to TRBJ2-7, with a weak D call TRBD1 (6 bases). With 5 bases removed from V and 0 bases from J, the gap between germline ends came to 11 bases. The CDR3 totals 14 residues. The V gene's germline CDR1 is SEHNR and CDR2 FQNEAQ (reference sequence).

The chain employs TRBV6-6 and TRBJ1-1, with 7 bases aligning to TRBD1. The trim removed 4 bases at V and 4 bases at J, leaving 6 bases unmatched. This CDR3 contains 14 residues. The germline gives CDR1 MNHNY, CDR2 SVGAGI (reference sequence). The CDR3 DNA sequence: TGTGCCAGCAGTTCCGACAGGGTAGGCACTGAAGCTTTCTTT. It codes for CASSSDRVGTEAFF.

CDR3 DNA: TGTGCCAGTAGTAAAGGGGGCATTTCTGGAAACACCATATATTTT. The encoded protein is CASSKGGISGNTIYF. The rearrangement uses TRBV19 and TRBJ1-3; 7 positions match TRBD1. J was trimmed by 1 base and V by 4 bases; bases with no gene match: 4. CDR1 and CDR2 (germline): LNHDA, SQIVND (reference sequence). The CDR3 has 15 residues.